One and the same sample provided the 12 T cell receptor beta chains below, sequenced in a study of blood T cell repertoires in COVID-19. The data were produced by immunoSEQ multiplex PCR, yet TCRdb's version contains in-frame clones alone and is incomplete. The sample records about 150,000 clones, approximately 84% being singletons. Specimen: peripheral blood. These TCRs come from a woman older than 75 with COVID-19, enrolled during active disease.

V is TRBV9 and J is TRBJ1-2; 11 bases are shared with TRBD1. This CDR3 is 16 amino acids long. Germline CDR1 SGDLS, CDR2 YYNGEE. V lost 4 bases, J lost 4 bases, and 9 bases stayed unmatched. CDR3 sequence (DNA): TGTGCCAGCAGCACGAATTCGGGACAGGGGGGCTATGGCTACACCTTC. Translating gives CASSTNSGQGGYGYTF.

The V and J genes are TRBV15 and TRBJ1-4; no clear D. The CDR3 has 16 residues. The germline V gene encodes CDR1 LNHNV and CDR2 YYDKDF (reference sequence). Trimming removed 3 bases at V and 6 bases at J, with 17 bases between. Written as DNA, the CDR3 is TGTGCCACCAGCAGGAAGACTGATCCGATCGATGAAAAACTGTTTTTT. Translation: CATSRKTDPIDEKLFF.

This sequence joins TRBV5-1 and TRBJ2-5, with D perhaps matching TRBD1 (6 bases). The CDR3 sequence is 13 residues long. Germline assignment: CDR1 SGHRS and CDR2 YFSETQ. V was clipped by 6 bases and J by 5 bases, with 14 bases between them. This CDR3 is CASTRQVEETQYF. The CDR3 DNA reads as TGCGCCAGCACTCGACAGGTGGAGGAGACCCAGTACTTC.

J is TRBJ2-7 and V is TRBV5-1, with D possibly TRBD1 on 8 matching bases. The CDR3 is 14 amino acids. V dropped 5 bases and J dropped 3 bases, with 15 bases sitting between them. Germline V gene sequence: CDR1 SGHRS, CDR2 YFSETQ. The CDR3 spells CASRHTGGVYEQYF. The DNA of the CDR3 is TGCGCCAGCAGGCATACAGGGGGGGTCTACGAGCAGTACTTC. The variable domain in full, completed from reference TRBV5-1 and TRBJ2-7, reads KAGVTQTPRYLIKTRGQQVTLSCSPISGHRSVSWYQQTPGQGLQFLFEYFSETQRNKGNFPGRFSGRQFSNSRSEMNVSTLELGDSALYLCASRHTGGVYEQYFGPGTRLTVT.

Here the CDR3 reads CASSPRGVGGGPTDTQYF. The CDR3 DNA reads TGTGCCAGCAGCCCCCGCGGGGTTGGGGGAGGGCCCACAGATACGCAGTATTTT. V usage is TRBV11-2 and J usage is TRBJ2-3, with 7 bases aligning to TRBD2. This CDR3 spans 18 amino acids. The V and J ends lost 5 bases and 2 bases, in that order; junction bases with no gene match: 16. CDR1 and CDR2 (germline): SGHAT, FQNNGV.

This clone was seen a few times. The chain joins TRBV18 to TRBJ2-3, with TRBD2 matching over 7 bases. In germline, CDR1 is KGHSH, CDR2 LQKENI. This CDR3 is built from 15 residues. Germline trimming cut 2 bases from V and 4 bases from J; bases unmatched to any gene: 6. In nucleotides, the CDR3 is TGTGCCAGCTCACCATCCAAGGGAGGGGCAGATACGCAGTATTTT. This sequence encodes CASSPSKGGADTQYF.

Only one count was recorded for this clone. The rearrangement links TRBV30 to TRBJ1-1, with D maybe TRBD1 (6 bases). Trimming removed 3 bases at V and 9 bases at J, with 23 bases between. CDR1 is GTSNPN, CDR2 SVGIG, per germline (reference sequence). The CDR3 totals 15 residues. CDR3 amino acids: CAWRRSSHQRGKAFF. CDR3 bases: TGTGCCTGGAGGAGAAGTTCTCACCAGAGGGGGAAAGCTTTCTTT.

This rearrangement joins TRBV3-1 (or the pseudogene TRBV3-2) to TRBJ2-7; D might be TRBD2 (5 bases). The length of the CDR3 is 12 residues. CDR1 and CDR2 from the germline V gene are LGHDT and YNNKEL (reference sequence). Deletions cut 4 bases from V and 12 bases from J, with 16 bases between. The CDR3 bases are TGTGCCAGCAGCCCCCCTCGGGGTTTGCCGTACTTC. This sequence encodes CASSPPRGLPYF.

V is TRBV3-1 (or the pseudogene TRBV3-2) and J is TRBJ1-1; D possibly corresponds to TRBD1 (5 bases). This CDR3 contains 14 residues. V lost 3 bases to trimming and J lost 1 base, with 9 bases between them. Germline V lookup: CDR1 LGHDT, CDR2 YNNKEL (reference sequence). The CDR3 sequence: CASSQRDGNTEAFF. CDR3 sequence (DNA): TGTGCCAGCAGCCAGCGGGACGGGAACACTGAAGCTTTCTTT.

This sequence joins TRBV5-1 and TRBJ1-1; TRBD1 might be the D (6 bases). V lost 3 bases to trimming and J lost 4 bases, with 13 bases between them. Germline V lookup: CDR1 SGHRS, CDR2 YFSETQ. This CDR3 contains 14 residues. In DNA, the CDR3 is TGCGCCAGCAGCTATACAGGGTCGGGCACTGAAGCTTTCTTT. Amino acid sequence: CASSYTGSGTEAFF.

The chain is built from TRBV28 and TRBJ1-5; a possible D gene is TRBD1 (6 bases). Between the trimmed V and J ends, which lost 5 bases and 0 bases, there was a span of 14 bases. Germline CDR1 and CDR2: MDHEN and SYDVKM. This CDR3 contains 16 residues. Written as DNA, the CDR3 is TGTGCCAGCAGTGCACGGGACACTCCTAGCAATCAGCCCCAGCATTTT. This encodes CASSARDTPSNQPQHF.

The genes are TRBV7-2 and TRBJ2-1; 7 bases match TRBD2. The CDR3 loop spans 15 amino acids. Germline CDR1 SGHTA, CDR2 FQGNSA. J gave up 0 bases and V 4 bases, and 3 bases lay outside the gene matches. CDR3 nucleotide sequence: TGTGCCAGCAGCTCTAGCGGCGCCTCCTACAATGAGCAGTTCTTC. Translated: CASSSSGASYNEQFF. Full variable domain (missing parts from reference TRBV7-2 and TRBJ2-1): GAGVSQSPSNKVTEKGKDVELRCDPISGHTALYWYRQSLGQGLEFLIYFQGNSAPDKSGLPSDRFSAERTGGSVSTLTIQRTQQEDSAVYLCASSSSGASYNEQFFGPGTRLTVL.